The rows below give T cell receptor beta chains drawn from one sample of a study of T-cell reconstitution after alpha-beta-depleted transplantation in children. TCRdb independently ran MiXCR on the PCR reads; one entry per CDR3 protein. The sample records 500,000 or so distinct CDR3 sequences, roughly an eighth being singletons. The sample was PBMCs, mostly from graft donor cells, taken 180 days after TCRalphabeta/CD19-depleted stem cell transplant. The receptor set was obtained from a female patient under 10 years old who had a stem cell transplant for aplastic anemia, so the T cells may come from the graft donor. The CDR3 runs from the conserved cysteine through the conserved F or W. D genes are given only for firm matches. Some rows mark clone size as missing; the rest say once, few, many or name a class of expanded clone.

v_call	cdr3_length	j_call	d_call	clone_size	cdr3_aa	cdr3_nt
TRBV28	15	TRBJ2-3	NA	NA	CASSPLVDLTDTQYF	TGTGCCAGCAGTCCACTAGTAGATCTCACAGATACGCAGTATTTT
TRBV7-3	15	TRBJ2-1	NA	many	CASSVTGNSYNEQFF	TGTGCCAGCAGCGTTACAGGAAACTCCTACAATGAGCAGTTCTTC
TRBV12-5	12	TRBJ2-5	NA	many	CASAALSGTQYF	TGTGCTAGTGCGGCCCTTAGTGGGACCCAGTACTTC
TRBV29-1	14	TRBJ2-1	TRBD2	many	CSSSRGSGSDEQFF	TGCAGCTCCTCCCGGGGTAGCGGGAGTGATGAGCAGTTCTTC
TRBV3-1	13	TRBJ2-5	NA	few	CASSQGVGETQYF	TGTGCCAGCAGCCAAGGGGTGGGAGAGACCCAGTACTTC
TRBV5-1	14	TRBJ2-7	TRBD2	NA	CASSDISGGDEQYF	TGCGCCAGCAGCGACATTTCGGGGGGTGACGAGCAGTACTTC
TRBV28	15	TRBJ2-7	TRBD1	NA	CASRQRQGIAYEQYF	TGTGCCAGCAGGCAAAGACAGGGGATTGCGTACGAGCAGTACTTC
TRBV5-1	14	TRBJ2-7	NA	many	CASSLGPRSYEQYF	TGCGCCAGCAGCTTGGGACCTCGCTCCTACGAGCAGTACTTC
TRBV29-1	18	TRBJ2-1	TRBD1	many	CSVEDAPGQGAGGNEQFF	TGCAGCGTTGAAGATGCCCCTGGACAGGGGGCGGGCGGCAATGAGCAGTTCTTC
TRBV4-3	15	TRBJ1-1	NA	few	CASSRRGRLNTEAFF	TGCGCCAGCAGCCGAAGAGGCAGGTTGAACACTGAAGCTTTCTTT
TRBV29-1	11	TRBJ1-1	NA	NA	CSVVPRGEAFF	TGCAGCGTTGTCCCCAGGGGTGAAGCTTTCTTT
TRBV29-1	15	TRBJ2-7	NA	NA	CSVAVLLVGSYEQYF	TGCAGCGTTGCGGTATTGCTAGTCGGGTCCTACGAGCAGTACTTC
TRBV12-3/TRBV12-4	16	TRBJ1-5	NA	few	CASSLLGGRGNQPQHF	TGTGCCAGCAGTTTACTCGGGGGGAGAGGCAATCAGCCCCAGCATTTT
TRBV29-1	12	TRBJ2-5	NA	many	CSVGDGAETQYF	TGCAGCGTGGGGGACGGCGCAGAAACCCAGTACTTC
TRBV18	14	TRBJ2-1	TRBD1	few	CASSPSRGRDEQFF	TGTGCCAGCTCACCGTCCAGGGGGCGGGATGAGCAGTTCTTC
TRBV24-1	16	TRBJ2-1	TRBD2	NA	CATSDLHSGRDNEQFF	TGTGCCACCAGTGATCTCCATAGCGGGAGGGACAATGAGCAGTTCTTC
TRBV11-2	16	TRBJ1-1	NA	NA	CASSLAVSGFDTEAFF	TGTGCCAGCAGCTTAGCTGTCAGCGGCTTCGACACTGAAGCTTTCTTT
TRBV12-3/TRBV12-4	14	TRBJ1-5	TRBD1	few	CASLRGGRNQPQHF	TGTGCCAGTCTCAGGGGGGGCCGCAATCAGCCCCAGCATTTT
TRBV29-1	13	TRBJ2-7	NA	few	CSVGLQGHGEQYF	TGCAGCGTTGGGTTGCAGGGGCACGGCGAGCAGTACTTC
TRBV6-4	15	TRBJ1-6	NA	few	CASTPGVYPNSPLHF	TGTGCCAGCACCCCGGGGGTATACCCTAATTCACCCCTCCACTTT
TRBV5-1	14	TRBJ1-1	NA	NA	CASREAGRHTEAFF	TGCGCCAGCAGAGAGGCCGGGAGGCACACTGAAGCTTTCTTT
TRBV28	15	TRBJ1-5	NA	few	CASSQIRDTNQPQHF	TGTGCCAGCAGTCAAATCCGGGACACCAATCAGCCCCAGCATTTT
TRBV5-5	17	TRBJ2-1	TRBD1	few	CASSLAGDRGRSNEQFF	TGTGCCAGCAGCTTGGCCGGGGACAGGGGGCGCAGCAATGAGCAGTTCTTC
TRBV7-2	15	TRBJ1-2	TRBD1	many	CASSLPGQGNYGYTF	TGTGCCAGCAGCTTACCGGGACAGGGTAACTATGGCTACACCTTC
TRBV25-1	15	TRBJ2-3	TRBD2	many	CASSGSSGATDTQYF	TGTGCCAGCAGTGGGTCTAGCGGCGCCACAGATACGCAGTATTTT
TRBV12-3/TRBV12-4	15	TRBJ1-1	NA	many	CASSPIRALFTEAFF	TGTGCCAGCAGTCCTATCCGGGCCCTATTCACTGAAGCTTTCTTT
TRBV28	15	TRBJ2-7	NA	once	CASTEFKQGPYEQYF	TGTGCCAGCACCGAATTTAAACAGGGACCCTACGAGCAGTACTTC
TRBV25-1	16	TRBJ2-1	NA	NA	CASSGWNIRGNNEQFF	TGTGCCAGCAGTGGCTGGAACATTAGGGGCAACAATGAGCAGTTCTTC
TRBV20-1	14	TRBJ2-1	TRBD2	many	CSARGQREYNEQFF	TGCAGTGCTAGAGGGCAGCGGGAGTACAATGAGCAGTTCTTC
TRBV7-2	17	TRBJ2-6	TRBD1	NA	CASSLGQGSPGANVLTF	TGTGCCAGCAGCTTAGGACAGGGCTCCCCTGGGGCCAACGTCCTGACTTTC
TRBV11-2	17	TRBJ2-3	NA	few	CASSSPLEGWTGHTQYF	TGTGCCAGCAGCTCCCCCTTAGAGGGTTGGACGGGGCATACGCAGTATTTT
TRBV5-6	13	TRBJ1-1	NA	NA	CASSFWQPTEAFF	TGTGCCAGCAGCTTTTGGCAGCCGACTGAAGCTTTCTTT
TRBV25-1	16	TRBJ2-3	TRBD1	NA	CASSAWDRAGTDTQYF	TGTGCCAGCAGTGCATGGGACAGGGCGGGCACAGATACGCAGTATTTT
TRBV19	14	TRBJ2-2	NA	NA	CASKVRRYTGELFF	TGTGCCAGTAAAGTTCGCAGATACACCGGGGAGCTGTTTTTT
TRBV28	19	TRBJ2-1	TRBD2	few	CASSFLSPLGGRAGNEQFF	TGTGCCAGCAGTTTCCTTTCCCCATTGGGGGGGAGGGCCGGTAATGAGCAGTTCTTC
TRBV28	16	TRBJ2-7	TRBD1	NA	CASSPELRTGVYEQYF	TGTGCCAGCAGTCCCGAGCTCCGGACAGGGGTCTACGAGCAGTACTTC
TRBV12-5	15	TRBJ1-6	NA	NA	CASGLDLAVPGPLHF	TGTGCTAGTGGTTTGGACCTGGCGGTACCAGGGCCCCTCCACTTT
TRBV5-1	14	TRBJ1-1	NA	NA	CASSLGGFDTEAFF	TGCGCCAGCAGCTTGGGAGGGTTTGACACTGAAGCTTTCTTT
TRBV5-1	16	TRBJ2-1	TRBD2	few	CASSLVVGGEFNEQFF	TGCGCCAGCAGCTTGGTTGTCGGGGGGGAGTTCAATGAGCAGTTCTTC
TRBV3-1	14	TRBJ1-2	NA	NA	CASSQDLYRYGYTF	TGTGCCAGCAGCCAAGACCTATACCGTTATGGCTACACCTTC